This T cell receptor beta chain derives from a study of CXCR3-negative and CXCR3-positive naive CD8 T cells. Study background: Roughly 130 million TRB reads in total, about 1.5 +/- 0.3 million per library. Points from the study as a whole: Naive subsets were similarly diverse, while memory CD8+ repertoires were much less diverse.

Triplicate roughly 270,000-cell sorts were made of each CD8+ T cell subset. Turning to this clonotype: The antigen is unknown.

This CDR3 is built from 14 residues. The germline gives CDR1 SEHNR, CDR2 FQNEAQ (reference sequence). The libraries of TRB cDNA were prepared using 5' RACE with UMI labels. TCRdb reworked the 5' RACE reads into one entry per CDR3 protein, no DNA. The table lists 45,000 to 60,000 distinct CDR3 sequences. This receptor was taken from a human donor in good health. Some clones in this sample may be carry-over from other donors' samples. The chain uses TRBV7-9 and TRBJ2-3; TCRdb proposes TRBD1, but this gene call is untestable without DNA. The sequencing input was memory CD8+ T cells from blood. This CDR3 is CASSLVSGADTQYF.